This T cell receptor (beta chain) is drawn from a study of shared clonotypes between healthy human individuals. Naivety among CD8 cells was defined by CD45RO negativity and positive CCR7 selection, thereby excluding terminally differentiated effector memory CD45RA+ cells. Using immunoSEQ multiplex PCR, the repertoire was profiled, and TCRdb retains in-frame clones only, with some absent. The top ten hold about 1.6% of the sample, which has a few million clones, approximately 92% seen once. This CDR3 has 15 residues. The germline V gene encodes CDR1 SGHAT and CDR2 FQNNGV. Trimming took 1 base from V and 3 from J, leaving 11 bases between them.

The TCR sequence derives from a man younger than 35 in good health. Some clones in this sample may be carry-over from other donors' samples. This rearrangement joins TRBV11-2 to TRBJ2-3; the D gene could be TRBD1 or TRBD2 (5 bases each). Sequencing was carried out using naive CD8+ T cells from PBMCs. The CDR3 coding sequence is TGTGCCAGCAGCTTAGGTCCCGGGACGACAGATACGCAGTATTTT. The encoded protein is CASSLGPGTTDTQYF. Filled out from reference TRBV11-2 and TRBJ2-3, the complete variable domain reads EAGVAQSPRYKIIEKRQSVAFWCNPISGHATLYWYQQILGQGPKLLIQFQNNGVVDDSQLPKDRFSAERLKGVDSTLKIQPAKLEDSAVYLCASSLGPGTTDTQYFGPGTRLTVL.